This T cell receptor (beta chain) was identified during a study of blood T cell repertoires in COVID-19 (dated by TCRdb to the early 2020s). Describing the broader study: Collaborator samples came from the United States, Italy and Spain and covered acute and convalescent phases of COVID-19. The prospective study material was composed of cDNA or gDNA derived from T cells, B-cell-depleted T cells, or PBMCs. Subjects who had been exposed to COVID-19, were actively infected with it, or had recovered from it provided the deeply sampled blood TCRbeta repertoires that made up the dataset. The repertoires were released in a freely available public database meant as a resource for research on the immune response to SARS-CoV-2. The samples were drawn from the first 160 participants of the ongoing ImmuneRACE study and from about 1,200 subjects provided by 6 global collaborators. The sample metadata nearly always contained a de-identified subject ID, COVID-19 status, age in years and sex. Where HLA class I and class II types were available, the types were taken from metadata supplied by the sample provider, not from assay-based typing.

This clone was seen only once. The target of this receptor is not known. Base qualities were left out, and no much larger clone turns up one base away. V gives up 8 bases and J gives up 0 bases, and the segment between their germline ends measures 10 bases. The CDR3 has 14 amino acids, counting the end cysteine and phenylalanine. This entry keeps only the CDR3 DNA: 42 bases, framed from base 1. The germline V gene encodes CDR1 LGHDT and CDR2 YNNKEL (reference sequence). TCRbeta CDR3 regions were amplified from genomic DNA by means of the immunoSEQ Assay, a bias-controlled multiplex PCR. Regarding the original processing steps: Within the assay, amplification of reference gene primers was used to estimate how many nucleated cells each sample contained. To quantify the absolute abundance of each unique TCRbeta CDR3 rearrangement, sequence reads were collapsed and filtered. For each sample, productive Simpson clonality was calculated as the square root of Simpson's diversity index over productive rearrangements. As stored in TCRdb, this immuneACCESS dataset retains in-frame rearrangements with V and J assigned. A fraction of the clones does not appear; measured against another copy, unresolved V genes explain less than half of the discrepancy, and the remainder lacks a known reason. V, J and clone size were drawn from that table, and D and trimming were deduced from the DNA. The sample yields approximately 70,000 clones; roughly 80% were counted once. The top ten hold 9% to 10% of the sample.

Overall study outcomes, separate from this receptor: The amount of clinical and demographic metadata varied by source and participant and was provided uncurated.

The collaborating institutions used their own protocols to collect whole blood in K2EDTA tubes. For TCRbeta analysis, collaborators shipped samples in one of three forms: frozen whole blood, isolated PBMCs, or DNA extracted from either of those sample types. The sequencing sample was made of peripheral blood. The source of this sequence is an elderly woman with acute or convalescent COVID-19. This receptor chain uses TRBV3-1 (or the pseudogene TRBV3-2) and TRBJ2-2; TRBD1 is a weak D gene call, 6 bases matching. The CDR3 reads CASGRQANTGELFF. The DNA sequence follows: TGTGCCAGCGGAAGACAGGCGAACACCGGGGAGCTGTTTTTT.